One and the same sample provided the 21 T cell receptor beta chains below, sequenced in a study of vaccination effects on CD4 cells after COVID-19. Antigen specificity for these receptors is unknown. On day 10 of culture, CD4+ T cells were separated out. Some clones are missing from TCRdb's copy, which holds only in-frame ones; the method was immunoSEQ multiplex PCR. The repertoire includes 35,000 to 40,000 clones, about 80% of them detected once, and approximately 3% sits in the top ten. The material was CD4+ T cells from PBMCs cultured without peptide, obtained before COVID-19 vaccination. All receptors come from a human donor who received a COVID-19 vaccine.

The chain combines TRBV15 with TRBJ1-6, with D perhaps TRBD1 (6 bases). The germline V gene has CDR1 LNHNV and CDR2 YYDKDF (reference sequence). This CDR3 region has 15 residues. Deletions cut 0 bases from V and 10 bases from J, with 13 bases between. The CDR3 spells CATSRDPGGNSPLHF. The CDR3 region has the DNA TGTGCCACCAGCAGAGATCCCGGGGGCAACTCACCCCTCCACTTT.

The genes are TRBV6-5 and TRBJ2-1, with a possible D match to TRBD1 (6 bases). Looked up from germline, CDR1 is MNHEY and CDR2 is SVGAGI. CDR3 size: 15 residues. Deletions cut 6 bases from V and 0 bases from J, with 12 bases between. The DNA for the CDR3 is TGTGCCAGCAGCTCGGGACACCTCTCCTACAATGAGCAGTTCTTC. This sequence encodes CASSSGHLSYNEQFF.

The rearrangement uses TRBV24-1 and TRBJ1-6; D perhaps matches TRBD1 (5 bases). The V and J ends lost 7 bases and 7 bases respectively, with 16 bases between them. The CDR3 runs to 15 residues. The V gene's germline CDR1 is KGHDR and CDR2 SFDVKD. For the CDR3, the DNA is TGTGCCACCAGGGGGGATCGTGCGGGAAATTCACCCCTCCACTTT. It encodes CATRGDRAGNSPLHF.

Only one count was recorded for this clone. The CDR3: CASSLGGVGQPQHF. DNA of the CDR3: TGTGCCAGCAGCTTAGGTGGGGTAGGACAGCCCCAGCATTTT. The chain uses TRBV11-2 and TRBJ1-5; D unresolved. The CDR3 has 14 amino acids. Per the germline V gene, CDR1 is SGHAT and CDR2 is FQNNGV. V shed 1 base and J shed 7 bases, with 11 bases lying between them.

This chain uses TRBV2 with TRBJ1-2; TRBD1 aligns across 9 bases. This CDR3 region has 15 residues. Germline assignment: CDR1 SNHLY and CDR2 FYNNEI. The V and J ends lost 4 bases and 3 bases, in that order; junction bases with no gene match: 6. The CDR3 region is CASSAPRQGDYGYTF. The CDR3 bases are TGTGCCAGCAGTGCACCCCGACAGGGGGACTATGGCTACACCTTC.

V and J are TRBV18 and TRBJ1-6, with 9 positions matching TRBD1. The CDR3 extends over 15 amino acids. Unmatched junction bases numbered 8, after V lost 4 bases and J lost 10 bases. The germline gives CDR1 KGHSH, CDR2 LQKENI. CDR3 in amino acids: CASSLEGQGNSPLHF. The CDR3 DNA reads TGTGCCAGCTCACTAGAGGGACAGGGTAACTCACCCCTCCACTTT.

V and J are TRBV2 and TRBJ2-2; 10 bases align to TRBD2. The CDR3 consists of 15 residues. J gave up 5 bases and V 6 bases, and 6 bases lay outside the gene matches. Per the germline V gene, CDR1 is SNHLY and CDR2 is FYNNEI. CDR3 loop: CASRVSGGKTGELFF. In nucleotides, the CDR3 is TGTGCCAGCAGGGTTAGCGGGGGGAAAACCGGGGAGCTGTTTTTT.

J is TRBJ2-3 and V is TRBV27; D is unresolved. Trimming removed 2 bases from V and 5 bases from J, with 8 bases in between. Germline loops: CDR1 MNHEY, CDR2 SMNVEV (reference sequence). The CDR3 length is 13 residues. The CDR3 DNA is TGTGCCAGCAGTTTAAGGCAACTAGATACGCAGTATTTT. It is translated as CASSLRQLDTQYF.

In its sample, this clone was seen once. The DNA of the CDR3 is TGTGCCTGGAGTGTCCGTCGGGTTCTCGGGACAGGGGACAATTCACCCCTCCACTTT. Translation: CAWSVRRVLGTGDNSPLHF. The rearrangement uses TRBV30 and TRBJ1-6, with 10 bases that match TRBD1. The junction had 15 bases not matched to a gene; V was cut back by 0 bases and J by 7 bases. Germline V gives CDR1 GTSNPN, CDR2 SVGIG (reference sequence). The CDR3 is made up of 19 amino acids. Drawing the rest from reference TRBV30 and TRBJ1-6, the complete variable domain is SQTIHQWPATLVQPVGSPLSLECTVEGTSNPNLYWYRQAAGRGLQLLFYSVGIGQISSEVPQNLSASRPQDRQFILSSKKLLLSDSGFYLCAWSVRRVLGTGDNSPLHFGNGTRLTVT.

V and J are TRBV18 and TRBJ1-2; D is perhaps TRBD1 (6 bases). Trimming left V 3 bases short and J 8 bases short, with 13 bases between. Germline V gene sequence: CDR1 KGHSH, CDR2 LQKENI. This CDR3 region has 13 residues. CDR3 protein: CASSPTGSSGYTF. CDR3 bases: TGTGCCAGCTCACCGACAGGCTCGTCAGGCTACACCTTC.

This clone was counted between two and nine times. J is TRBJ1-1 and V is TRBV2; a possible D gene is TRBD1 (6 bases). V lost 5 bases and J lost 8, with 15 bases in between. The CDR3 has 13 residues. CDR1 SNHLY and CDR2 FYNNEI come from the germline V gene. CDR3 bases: TGTGCCAGCAGTACCGACAGGACCCTCGAAGCTTTCTTT. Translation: CASSTDRTLEAFF.

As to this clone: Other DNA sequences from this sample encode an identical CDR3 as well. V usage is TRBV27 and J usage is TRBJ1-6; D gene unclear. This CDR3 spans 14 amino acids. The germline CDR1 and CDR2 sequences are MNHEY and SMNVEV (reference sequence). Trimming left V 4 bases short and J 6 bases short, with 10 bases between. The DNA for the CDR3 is TGTGCCAGCAGTTCGCAGGTTATTAATTCACCCCTCCACTTT. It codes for CASSSQVINSPLHF.

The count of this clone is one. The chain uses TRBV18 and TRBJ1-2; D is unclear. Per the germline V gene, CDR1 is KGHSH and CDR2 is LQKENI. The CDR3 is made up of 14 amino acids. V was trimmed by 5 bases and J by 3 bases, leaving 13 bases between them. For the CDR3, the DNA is TGTGCCAGCTCAACCGGCTGGCCAGACTATGGCTACACCTTC. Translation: CASSTGWPDYGYTF.

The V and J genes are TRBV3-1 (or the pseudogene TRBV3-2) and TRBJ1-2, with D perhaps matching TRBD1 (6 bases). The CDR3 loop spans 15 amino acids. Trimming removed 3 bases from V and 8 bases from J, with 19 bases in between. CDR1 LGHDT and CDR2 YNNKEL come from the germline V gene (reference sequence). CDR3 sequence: CASSQMGTPRRGYTF. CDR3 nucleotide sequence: TGTGCCAGCAGCCAGATGGGGACACCGCGACGAGGCTACACCTTC.

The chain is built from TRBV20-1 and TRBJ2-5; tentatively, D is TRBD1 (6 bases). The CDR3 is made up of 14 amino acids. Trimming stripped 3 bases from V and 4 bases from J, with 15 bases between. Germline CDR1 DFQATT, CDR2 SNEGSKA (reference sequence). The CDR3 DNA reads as TGCAGTGCTAGTCAACCAGGGGAAGGAGAGACCCAGTACTTC. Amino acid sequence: CSASQPGEGETQYF.

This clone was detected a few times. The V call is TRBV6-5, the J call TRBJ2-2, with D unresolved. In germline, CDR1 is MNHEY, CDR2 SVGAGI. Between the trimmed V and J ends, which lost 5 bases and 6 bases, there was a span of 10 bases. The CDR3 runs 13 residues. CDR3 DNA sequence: TGTGCCAGCAGTCGAACTGTAGCCGGGGAGCTGTTTTTT. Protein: CASSRTVAGELFF.

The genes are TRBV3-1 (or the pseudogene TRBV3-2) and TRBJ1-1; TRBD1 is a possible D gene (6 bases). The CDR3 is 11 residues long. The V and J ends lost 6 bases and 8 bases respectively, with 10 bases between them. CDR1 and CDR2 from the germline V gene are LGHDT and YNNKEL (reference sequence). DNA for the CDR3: TGTGCCAGCAGATCCACAGGGGAAGCTTTCTTT. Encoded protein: CASRSTGEAFF.

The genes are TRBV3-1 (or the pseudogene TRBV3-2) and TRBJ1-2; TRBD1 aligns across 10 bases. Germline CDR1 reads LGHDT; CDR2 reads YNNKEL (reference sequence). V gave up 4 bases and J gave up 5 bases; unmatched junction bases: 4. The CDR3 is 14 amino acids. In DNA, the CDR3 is TGTGCCAGCAGCCCGGGACAGGGGATATATGGCTACACCTTC. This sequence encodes CASSPGQGIYGYTF.

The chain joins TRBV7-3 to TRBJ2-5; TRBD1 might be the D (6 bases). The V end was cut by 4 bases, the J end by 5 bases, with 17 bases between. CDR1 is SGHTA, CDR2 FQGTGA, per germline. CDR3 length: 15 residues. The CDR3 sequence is CASSSGFTGMETQYF. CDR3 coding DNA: TGTGCCAGCAGCTCGGGGTTTACAGGGATGGAGACCCAGTACTTC.

As DNA, the CDR3 is TGTGCCAGCAGCTCAGGGTTATGGGCTGGCTACACCTTC. Protein sequence: CASSSGLWAGYTF. V and J are TRBV6-5 and TRBJ1-2, with D possibly TRBD1 on 5 matching bases. Germline values: CDR1 MNHEY, CDR2 SVGAGI. V was clipped by 6 bases and J by 7 bases, with 15 bases between them. The CDR3 loop spans 13 amino acids.

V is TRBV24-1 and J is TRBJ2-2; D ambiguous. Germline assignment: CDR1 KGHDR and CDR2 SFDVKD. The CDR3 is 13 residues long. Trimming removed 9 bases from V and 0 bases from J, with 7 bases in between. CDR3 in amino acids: CATSKPNTGELFF. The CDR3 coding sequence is TGTGCCACCTCTAAACCGAACACCGGGGAGCTGTTTTTT.